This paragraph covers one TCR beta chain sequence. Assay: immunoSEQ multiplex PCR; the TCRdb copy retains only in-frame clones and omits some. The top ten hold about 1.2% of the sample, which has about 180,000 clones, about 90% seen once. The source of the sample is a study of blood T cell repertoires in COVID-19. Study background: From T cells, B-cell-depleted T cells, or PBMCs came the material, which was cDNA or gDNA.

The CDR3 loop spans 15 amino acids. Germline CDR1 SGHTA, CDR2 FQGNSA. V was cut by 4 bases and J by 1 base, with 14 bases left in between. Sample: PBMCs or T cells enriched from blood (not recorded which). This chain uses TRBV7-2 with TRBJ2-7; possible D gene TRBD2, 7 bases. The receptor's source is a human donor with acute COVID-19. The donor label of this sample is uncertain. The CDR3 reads CASSSGGSSSYEQYF. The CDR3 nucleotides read TGTGCCAGCAGCTCGGGGGGCTCGTCATCCTACGAGCAGTACTTC.